This T cell receptor (beta chain) was found in a study of T cell repertoires in cytomegalovirus infection. With respect to this clonotype: Its antigen is currently unknown.

V lost 5 bases to trimming and J lost 7 bases; unmatched junction nucleotides: 7. This CDR3 is built from 15 residues. Germline CDR1 SGHAT, CDR2 FQNNGV. TCRdb re-derived calls from the reads in MiXCR, one entry per CDR3 protein. The top ten clones hold roughly 14% of a sample with 380,000 or so distinct CDR3 sequences, about 34% of them seen once. V gene TRBV11-2 combines with J gene TRBJ2-1, with 11 bases lining up with TRBD1. This TCR was sampled from a human donor in good health (CMV status not recorded). Some clones in this sample may be carry-over from other donors' samples. Sequenced material: cultured PBMCs, taken from culture after CMV antigen stimulation. The CDR3 loop reads CASSVGQGAGNEQFF. CDR3 nucleotide sequence: TGTGCCAGCAGCGTTGGACAGGGGGCAGGAAATGAGCAGTTCTTC.